Following are 25 T cell receptor beta chains from one sample sequenced in a study of CD8 T cells in Susac syndrome. Reverse transcription of roughly 0.5 to 1 ug RNA was performed with random hexamers. TCRdb independently ran MiXCR on the immunoSEQ multiplex PCR reads; one entry per CDR3 protein. The table records 150,000 to 200,000 distinct CDR3 sequences, roughly 94% of them present only once. The sample consisted of CD4+ T cells from PBMCs. The source of these receptors is a human donor in good health.

The rearrangement links TRBV12-3 or TRBV12-4 to TRBJ2-7; no firm D call. The ends were cut back, 3 bases at V and 0 bases at J, with 6 bases in the middle. The CDR3 contains 13 residues. CDR3 bases: TGTGCCAGCAGTTTTGGCAACTCCTACGAGCAGTACTTC. Its protein is CASSFGNSYEQYF.

This chain uses TRBV28 with TRBJ2-5; 11 nucleotides match TRBD2. V was pared by 4 bases and J by 5 bases, with 6 bases of the junction left unmatched. The germline V gene encodes CDR1 MDHEN and CDR2 SYDVKM. The CDR3 is made up of 15 amino acids. The CDR3 protein is CASSSLAGGAETQYF. Here the CDR3 DNA reads TGTGCCAGCAGTTCCCTAGCGGGAGGCGCTGAGACCCAGTACTTC.

The chain employs TRBV7-9 and TRBJ1-5; weak D call: TRBD1 (5 bases). Germline V lookup: CDR1 SEHNR, CDR2 FQNEAQ (reference sequence). V lost 3 bases and J 2 bases, leaving 11 bases between the germline ends. The CDR3 is 15 amino acids. In nucleotides, the CDR3 is TGTGCCAGCAGCTTGTCCGGGACGGGCAATCAGCCCCAGCATTTT. This codes for CASSLSGTGNQPQHF.

The chain uses TRBV18 and TRBJ2-7, with a possible D match to TRBD2 (7 bases). Germline lookup yields CDR1 KGHSH and CDR2 LQKENI. CDR3 size: 15 residues. Trimming took off 4 bases at V and 2 bases at J, with 15 bases between the two ends. The CDR3 loop reads CASSRGGAVTYEQYF. The CDR3 DNA sequence: TGTGCCAGCTCACGAGGGGGGGCGGTGACCTACGAGCAGTACTTC.

The V and J genes are TRBV29-1 and TRBJ1-2, with D hard to call. The germline V gene encodes CDR1 SQVTM and CDR2 ANQGSEA. This CDR3 comprises 11 residues. V lost 4 bases, J lost 4 bases, and 7 bases lay in between. In DNA, the CDR3 is TGCAGCGTTGGTAGGAGCTATGGCTACACCTTC. Its protein product is CSVGRSYGYTF. Looking up the rest from reference TRBV29-1 and TRBJ1-2 gives the full variable domain: SAVISQKPSRDICQRGTSLTIQCQVDSQVTMMFWYRQQPGQSLTLIATANQGSEATYESGFVIDKFPISRPNLTFSTLTVSNMSPEDSSIYLCSVGRSYGYTFGSGTRLTVV.

This chain connects TRBV29-1 to TRBJ1-1, with 8 bases identical to TRBD1. Germline lookup yields CDR1 SQVTM and CDR2 ANQGSEA. This CDR3 region has 14 residues. V shed 4 bases, J shed 5 bases, and the junction held 9 bases outside the gene matches. The chain's CDR3 is CSVGGQGAPTEAFF. In nucleotides, the CDR3 is TGCAGCGTTGGGGGTCAGGGGGCGCCTACTGAAGCTTTCTTT.

The chain combines TRBV3-1 with TRBJ2-1; TRBD1 might be the D (6 bases). Trimming removed 0 bases at V and 9 bases at J, with 12 bases between. The CDR3 covers 14 residues. Germline CDR1 and CDR2: LGHDT and YNNKEL (reference sequence). The CDR3 is CASSQEHRAGEQFF. Written as DNA, the CDR3 is TGTGCCAGCAGCCAAGAGCACAGGGCGGGTGAGCAGTTCTTC.

This chain joins TRBV28 and TRBJ2-1; D possibly corresponds to TRBD2 (5 bases). Trimming took off 4 bases at V and 4 bases at J, with 17 bases between the two ends. The CDR3 covers 16 residues. Germline lookup yields CDR1 MDHEN and CDR2 SYDVKM. The CDR3 loop is CASSSGVAGQYNEQFF. Written as DNA, the CDR3 is TGTGCCAGCAGTTCCGGGGTGGCGGGTCAATACAATGAGCAGTTCTTC. The full variable domain, in which reference TRBV28 and TRBJ2-1 provide the parts outside the CDR3, is DVKVTQSSRYLVKRTGEKVFLECVQDMDHENMFWYRQDPGLGLRLIYFSYDVKMKEKGDIPEGYSVSREKKERFSLILESASTNQTSMYLCASSSGVAGQYNEQFFGPGTRLTVL.

This chain uses TRBV3-1 with TRBJ1-2; weak D call: TRBD1 (5 bases). Trimming pared 0 bases from V and 4 bases from J, leaving 12 bases between. Per the germline V gene, CDR1 is LGHDT and CDR2 is YNNKEL (reference sequence). CDR3 length: 15 residues. The CDR3 reads CASSQESGSGYGYTF. The CDR3 DNA sequence: TGTGCCAGCAGCCAAGAGTCAGGGAGTGGCTATGGCTACACCTTC.

The chain uses TRBV7-2 and TRBJ2-7; 7 bases align to TRBD1. Looked up from germline, CDR1 is SGHTA and CDR2 is FQGNSA. V lost 2 bases and J lost 6; bases outside the gene matches: 4. CDR3 length equals 13 residues. CDR3 DNA: TGTGCCAGCAGCTTAAGAGGGGGCGTCGAGCAGTACTTC. This encodes CASSLRGGVEQYF.

The V gene is TRBV18, the J gene TRBJ1-5; D might be TRBD1 (5 bases). V lost 6 bases to trimming and J lost 5 bases, with 11 bases between them. The CDR3 totals 13 residues. CDR1 is KGHSH, CDR2 LQKENI, per germline. The CDR3 region is CASSQGPDQPQHF. CDR3 in DNA: TGTGCCAGCTCCCAGGGTCCAGATCAGCCCCAGCATTTT.

V and J are TRBV19 and TRBJ2-5; 8 bases map to TRBD2. V was pared by 5 bases and J by 0 bases, with 5 bases of the junction left unmatched. CDR3 length: 15 amino acids. Germline assignment: CDR1 LNHDA and CDR2 SQIVND (reference sequence). CDR3 DNA: TGTGCCAGTAGTTTGGGACTAGGGAACCAAGAGACCCAGTACTTC. This translates into CASSLGLGNQETQYF.

The chain has TRBV28 and TRBJ2-1; D gene ambiguous. This CDR3 spans 11 amino acids. V was trimmed by 3 bases and J by 8 bases, leaving 5 bases between them. Looked up from germline, CDR1 is MDHEN and CDR2 is SYDVKM. The CDR3 nucleotides read TGTGCCAGCAGTTTGTGGTATGAGCAGTTCTTC. Translated: CASSLWYEQFF.

The V gene is TRBV29-1, the J gene TRBJ2-4; D is uncertain. V was pared by 5 bases and J by 1 base, with 12 bases between. The CDR3 totals 14 residues. The germline V gene encodes CDR1 SQVTM and CDR2 ANQGSEA. The CDR3 reads CSVTLDAAKNIQYF. The CDR3 DNA is TGCAGCGTTACCCTCGATGCGGCCAAAAACATTCAGTACTTC.

The chain employs TRBV4-3 and TRBJ2-7, with unresolved D. Trimming took off 0 bases at V and 5 bases at J, with 17 bases between the two ends. This CDR3 has 16 residues. Germline assignment: CDR1 LGHNA and CDR2 YSLEER. Written as DNA, the CDR3 is TGCGCCAGCAGCCAAGATCCTAGGGCCCCGTGGGACGAGCAGTACTTC. This sequence encodes CASSQDPRAPWDEQYF.

The CDR3 sequence: CASSYWKQPQHF. The DNA of the CDR3 is TGTGCCAGCAGTTACTGGAAACAGCCCCAGCATTTT. The chain is built from TRBV6-2 or TRBV6-3 and TRBJ1-5, with D hard to call. The CDR3 covers 12 residues. CDR1 MNHEY and CDR2 SVGEGT come from the germline V gene. Trimming stripped 1 base from V and 7 bases from J, with 5 bases between.

This clonotype was seen only a few times. The chain has TRBV27 and TRBJ2-7; the match to TRBD1 covers 11 bases. This CDR3 spans 14 amino acids. Germline loops: CDR1 MNHEY, CDR2 SMNVEV (reference sequence). V dropped 8 bases and J dropped 2; count of bases not matched to a gene: 5. CDR3 amino acids: CASRRDRGTYEQYF. CDR3 bases: TGTGCCAGCCGCCGGGACAGGGGGACCTACGAGCAGTACTTC.

V and J are TRBV7-8 and TRBJ1-5, with TRBD1 identical over 8 bases. The V gene's germline CDR1 is SGHVS and CDR2 FQNEAQ. This CDR3 comprises 16 residues. The J segment lost 4 bases and the V segment lost 0 bases, leaving 5 bases of the junction unmatched. This chain's CDR3 is CASSLARTGLNQPQHF. DNA of the CDR3: TGTGCCAGCAGCTTAGCCCGGACAGGGCTGAATCAGCCCCAGCATTTT.

This clonotype was detected only once. The chain is built from TRBV7-3 and TRBJ2-6; D gene ambiguous. Trimming shortened V by 5 bases and J by 4 bases, and 15 bases separated the two germline ends. The CDR3 loop spans 16 amino acids. Germline V gene data show CDR1 as SGHTA and CDR2 as FQGTGA. The CDR3 protein is CASSPDPGSGANVLTF. In DNA, the CDR3 is TGTGCCAGCAGCCCAGATCCTGGATCGGGGGCCAACGTCCTGACTTTC. The variable domain in full, with the rest retrieved from reference TRBV7-3 and TRBJ2-6, is GAGVSQTPSNKVTEKGKYVELRCDPISGHTALYWYRQSLGQGPEFLIYFQGTGAADDSGLPNDRFFAVRPEGSVSTLKIQRTERGDSAVYLCASSPDPGSGANVLTFGAGSRLTVL.

J is TRBJ2-3 and V is TRBV19; D is ambiguous. Germline CDR1 reads LNHDA; CDR2 reads SQIVND (reference sequence). Trimming shortened V by 0 bases and J by 4 bases, and 5 bases separated the two germline ends. The CDR3 length is 13 residues. CDR3 residues: CASSIDQADTQYF. CDR3 sequence (DNA): TGTGCCAGTAGTATAGATCAGGCAGATACGCAGTATTTT.

The chain uses TRBV2 and TRBJ2-3, with 12 bases fitting TRBD2. V was pared by 4 bases and J by 2 bases, with 1 base of the junction left unmatched. Looked up from germline, CDR1 is SNHLY and CDR2 is FYNNEI. The CDR3 covers 15 residues. CDR3 DNA sequence: TGTGCCAGCAGTGGGACTAGCGGGACCACAGATACGCAGTATTTT. This gives the protein CASSGTSGTTDTQYF. The full variable domain, in which reference TRBV2 and TRBJ2-3 provide the parts outside the CDR3, is EPEVTQTPSHQVTQMGQEVILRCVPISNHLYFYWYRQILGQKVEFLVSFYNNEISEKSEIFDDQFSVERPDGSNFTLKIRSTKLEDSAMYFCASSGTSGTTDTQYFGPGTRLTVL.

The genes are TRBV29-1 and TRBJ2-3, with 8 positions matching TRBD1. This CDR3 contains 14 residues. Germline CDR1 reads SQVTM; CDR2 reads ANQGSEA. The V and J ends lost 6 bases and 0 bases, in that order; junction bases with no gene match: 5. The CDR3 nucleotides are TGCAGCGTGACAGGGGCCCCTAGCACAGATACGCAGTATTTT. It codes for CSVTGAPSTDTQYF.

The chain uses TRBV12-3 or TRBV12-4 and TRBJ2-1; maybe TRBD2 (5 bases). The CDR3 is made up of 16 amino acids. V lost 7 bases and J 8 bases, leaving 24 bases between the germline ends. CDR3 DNA sequence: TGTGCCAGCACCCCAATGTATGGAGGTGGGATTGATGAGCAGTTCTTC. It translates to CASTPMYGGGIDEQFF.

The chain has TRBV20-1 and TRBJ1-2; no definite D call. Germline V gene data show CDR1 as DFQATT and CDR2 as SNEGSKA (reference sequence). This CDR3 comprises 12 residues. V dropped 5 bases and J dropped 0 bases, with 7 bases sitting between them. The DNA for the CDR3 is TGCAGTGCTTCTACCTCTAACTATGGCTACACCTTC. Encoded protein: CSASTSNYGYTF.

This chain links TRBV3-1 with TRBJ2-4; 7 nucleotides agree with TRBD1. There are 12 residues in the CDR3. Trimming removed 5 bases from V and 8 bases from J; junction bases left unmatched: 3. In germline, CDR1 is LGHDT, CDR2 YNNKEL (reference sequence). The CDR3 region is CASSTQGDIQYF. Here the CDR3 DNA reads TGTGCCAGCAGCACCCAGGGGGACATTCAGTACTTC.